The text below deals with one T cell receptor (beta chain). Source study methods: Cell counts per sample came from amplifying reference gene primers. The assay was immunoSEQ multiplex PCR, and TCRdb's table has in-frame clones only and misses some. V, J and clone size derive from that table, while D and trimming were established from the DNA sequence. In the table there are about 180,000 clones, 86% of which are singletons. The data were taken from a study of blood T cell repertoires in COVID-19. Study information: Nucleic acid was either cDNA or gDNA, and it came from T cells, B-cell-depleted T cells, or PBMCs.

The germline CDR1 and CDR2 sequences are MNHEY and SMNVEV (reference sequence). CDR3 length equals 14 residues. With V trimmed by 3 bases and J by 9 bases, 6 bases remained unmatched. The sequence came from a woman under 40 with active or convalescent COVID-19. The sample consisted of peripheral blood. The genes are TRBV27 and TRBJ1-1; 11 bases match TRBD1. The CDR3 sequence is CASSLAGTGGKAFF. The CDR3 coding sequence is TGTGCCAGCAGTTTGGCTGGGACAGGGGGTAAAGCTTTCTTT.